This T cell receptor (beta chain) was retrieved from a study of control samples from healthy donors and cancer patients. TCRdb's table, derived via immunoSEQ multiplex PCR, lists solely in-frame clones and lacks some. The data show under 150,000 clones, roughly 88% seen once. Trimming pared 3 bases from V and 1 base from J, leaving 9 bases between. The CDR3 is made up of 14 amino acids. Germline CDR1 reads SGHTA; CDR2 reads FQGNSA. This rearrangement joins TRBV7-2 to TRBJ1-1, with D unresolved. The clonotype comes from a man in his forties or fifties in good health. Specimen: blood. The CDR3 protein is CASSFRAGNTEAFF. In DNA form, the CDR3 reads TGTGCCAGCAGCTTCCGGGCCGGGAACACTGAAGCTTTCTTT. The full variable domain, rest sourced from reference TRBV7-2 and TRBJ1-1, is GAGVSQSPSNKVTEKGKDVELRCDPISGHTALYWYRQSLGQGLEFLIYFQGNSAPDKSGLPSDRFSAERTGGSVSTLTIQRTQQEDSAVYLCASSFRAGNTEAFFGQGTRLTVV.